In this sample, the clone carrying this T cell receptor beta chain turned up once. The data were obtained in a study of cytomegalovirus exposure and HLA in healthy donors. PCR was performed using 60 Vbeta and 13 Jbeta primers. Sequencing used immunoSEQ multiplex PCR; TCRdb keeps in-frame clones, though not all of them. The sample has roughly 80,000 clones, roughly 75% seen once; the top ten hold 1.1%. The clonotype originates from a male donor in good health and CMV-seronegative. The sample taken for sequencing was PBMCs.

The CDR3 loop reads CASSWVPGTEAFF. Here the CDR3 DNA reads TGTGCCAGCAGTTGGGTGCCGGGCACTGAAGCTTTCTTT. This chain links TRBV27 with TRBJ1-1; no clear D. The CDR3 is 13 amino acids. Germline CDR1 MNHEY, CDR2 SMNVEV (reference sequence). Trimming pared 4 bases from V and 4 bases from J, leaving 10 bases between.